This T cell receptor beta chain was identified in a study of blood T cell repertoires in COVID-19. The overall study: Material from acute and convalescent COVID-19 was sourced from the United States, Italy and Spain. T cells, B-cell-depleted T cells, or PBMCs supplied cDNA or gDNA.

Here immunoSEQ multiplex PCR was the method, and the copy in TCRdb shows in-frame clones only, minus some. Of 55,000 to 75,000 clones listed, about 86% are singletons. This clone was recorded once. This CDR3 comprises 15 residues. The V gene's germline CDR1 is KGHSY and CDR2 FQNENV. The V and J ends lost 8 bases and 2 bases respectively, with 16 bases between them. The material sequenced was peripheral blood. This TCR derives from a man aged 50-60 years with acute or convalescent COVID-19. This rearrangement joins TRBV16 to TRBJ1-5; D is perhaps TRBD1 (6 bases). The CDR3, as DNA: TGTGCCAGCCTACCGGGGGGGCAAGGCAATCAGCCCCAGCATTTT. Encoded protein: CASLPGGQGNQPQHF.